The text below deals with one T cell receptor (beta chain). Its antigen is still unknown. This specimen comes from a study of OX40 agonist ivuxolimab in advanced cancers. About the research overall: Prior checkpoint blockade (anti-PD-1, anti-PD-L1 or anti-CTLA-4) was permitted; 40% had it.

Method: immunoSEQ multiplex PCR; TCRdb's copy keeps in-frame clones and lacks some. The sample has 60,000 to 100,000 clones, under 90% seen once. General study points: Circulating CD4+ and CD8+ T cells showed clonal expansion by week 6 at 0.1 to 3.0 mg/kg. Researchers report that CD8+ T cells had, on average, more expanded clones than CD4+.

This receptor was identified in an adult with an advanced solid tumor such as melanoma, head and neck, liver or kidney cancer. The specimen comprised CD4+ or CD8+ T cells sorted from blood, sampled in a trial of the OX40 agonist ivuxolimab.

Here the CDR3 reads CASSLSKNTEAFF. The DNA of the CDR3 is TGTGCCAGCAGCTTATCTAAGAACACTGAAGCTTTCTTT. V and J are TRBV7-2 and TRBJ1-1; no clear D. The ends were cut back, 2 bases at V and 1 base at J, with 5 bases in the middle. The CDR3 is 13 residues long. Germline V CDR1 and CDR2: SGHTA, FQGNSA.